This T cell receptor (beta chain) comes out of a study of T-cell memory formation after mild COVID-19. Using its own MiXCR run on the 5' RACE reads, TCRdb lists one record per CDR3 protein. The table lists hundreds of thousands of distinct CDR3 sequences, roughly 8.2% of them singletons. The CDR3 spans 15 residues. Germline lookup yields CDR1 MNHEY and CDR2 SMNVEV (reference sequence). With V trimmed by 5 bases and J by 4 bases, 2 bases remained unmatched. The TCR sequence derives from a man between 18 and 29 years old who had mild COVID-19 (a few samples of this study predate the infection). Cell type and time point are not known. The source material was PBMCs or a T cell subset sorted from them (not recorded which). The chain joins TRBV27 to TRBJ2-1; 13 bases map to TRBD2. CDR3 sequence reads: CASSMGLAGYNEQFF. In nucleotides, the CDR3 is TGTGCCAGCAGTATGGGACTAGCGGGGTACAATGAGCAGTTCTTC.